These 25 T cell receptor beta chains share one sample of origin, sequenced in a study of blood T cell repertoires in COVID-19. Clones were read by immunoSEQ multiplex PCR, and TCRdb kept only the in-frame ones, dropping some. The data show fewer than 350,000 clones, approximately 87% seen once. Sequenced sample: peripheral blood. Source of these receptors: a woman between 45 and 65 years old who had recovered from COVID-19.

The chain combines TRBV11-2 with TRBJ1-6; D call uncertain. CDR1 SGHAT and CDR2 FQNNGV come from the germline V gene. V was cut by 1 base and J by 6 bases, with 7 bases left in between. The CDR3 has 14 amino acids. CDR3 nucleotides: TGTGCCAGCAGCTTAGCGGAGGGTAATTCACCCCTCCACTTT. Translation: CASSLAEGNSPLHF.

The chain has TRBV7-8 and TRBJ2-1; tentatively, D is TRBD1 (7 bases). This CDR3 comprises 13 residues. The ends were cut back, 3 bases at V and 12 bases at J, with 15 bases in the middle. Germline loops: CDR1 SGHVS, CDR2 FQNEAQ. The CDR3 DNA is TGTGCCAGCAGCTTGGATCTGCAGGGGGGGCAGTTCTTC. It encodes CASSLDLQGGQFF. The whole variable domain, remainder taken from reference TRBV7-8 and TRBJ2-1, is GAGVSQSPRYKVAKRGQDVALRCDPISGHVSLFWYQQALGQGPEFLTYFQNEAQLDKSGLPSDRFFAERPEGSVSTLKIQRTQQEDSAVYLCASSLDLQGGQFFGPGTRLTVL.

This rearrangement joins TRBV5-4 to TRBJ1-2; TRBD1 agrees at 10 bases. Germline CDR1 is SGHNT and CDR2 is YYREEE (reference sequence). V shed 0 bases, J shed 2 bases, and the junction held 7 bases outside the gene matches. The CDR3 runs 17 residues. CDR3 protein: CASSLGLLGQGNYGYTF. As DNA, the CDR3 is TGTGCCAGCAGCTTGGGGCTATTGGGACAGGGGAACTATGGCTACACCTTC.

The gene calls are TRBV4-1 and TRBJ2-1; 11 bases map to TRBD2. With V trimmed by 6 bases and J by 4 bases, 14 bases remained unmatched. The CDR3 contains 18 residues. The germline V gene encodes CDR1 MGHRA and CDR2 YSYEKL. The CDR3, as DNA: TGCGCCAGCAGACCGGGACTAGCGGCGGGGGGGGTTTACAATGAGCAGTTCTTC. Translation gives CASRPGLAAGGVYNEQFF.

This clone was detected once. The chain recombines TRBV30 with TRBJ1-1; 8 bases map to TRBD1. Germline trimming cut 3 bases from V and 4 bases from J; bases unmatched to any gene: 10. The CDR3 runs 15 residues. Germline assignment: CDR1 GTSNPN and CDR2 SVGIG (reference sequence). The CDR3 region is CAWRRGQAYGTEAFF. DNA for the CDR3: TGTGCCTGGAGGAGGGGACAGGCTTATGGCACTGAAGCTTTCTTT. The complete variable domain, with remaining parts taken from reference TRBV30 and TRBJ1-1, reads SQTIHQWPATLVQPVGSPLSLECTVEGTSNPNLYWYRQAAGRGLQLLFYSVGIGQISSEVPQNLSASRPQDRQFILSSKKLLLSDSGFYLCAWRRGQAYGTEAFFGQGTRLTVV.

The V call is TRBV29-1, the J call TRBJ2-5, with D possibly matching TRBD1 (5 bases). With 2 bases removed from V and 4 bases from J, the gap between germline ends came to 14 bases. This CDR3 contains 14 residues. Per the germline V gene, CDR1 is SQVTM and CDR2 is ANQGSEA. CDR3 in DNA: TGCAGCGTTGAACCAGGGAAGTCTCGAGAGACCCAGTACTTC. Translation gives CSVEPGKSRETQYF.

This chain links TRBV5-1 with TRBJ2-1, with 14 positions matching TRBD2. Germline V gene lookup returns CDR1 SGHRS and CDR2 YFSETQ. The CDR3 length is 15 residues. With 2 bases clipped from V and 8 bases from J, the junction kept 3 bases outside the gene matches. In DNA form, the CDR3 reads TGCGCCAGCAGCTTCGGGACTAGCGGGGGAGATGAGCAGTTCTTC. This encodes CASSFGTSGGDEQFF.

The chain employs TRBV5-4 and TRBJ1-2; no clear D gene. Trimming took off 5 bases at V and 3 bases at J, with 17 bases between the two ends. Germline V lookup: CDR1 SGHNT, CDR2 YYREEE (reference sequence). The CDR3 runs 15 residues. The CDR3 DNA follows: TGTGCCAGCAGATCAAGGCCTATTCAGGACTATGGCTACACCTTC. Translating gives CASRSRPIQDYGYTF.

This clone was seen a single time. The chain employs TRBV19 and TRBJ2-2; D gene ambiguous. Germline CDR1 is LNHDA and CDR2 is SQIVND (reference sequence). This CDR3 is 16 amino acids long. V lost 7 bases and J 0 bases, leaving 15 bases between the germline ends. The CDR3 DNA follows: TGTGCCAGTAAATTATATGGGCAGTCGAACACCGGGGAGCTGTTTTTT. Its protein product is CASKLYGQSNTGELFF.

V gene TRBV15 combines with J gene TRBJ1-1; 10 bases map to TRBD1. Per germline, CDR1 LNHNV and CDR2 YYDKDF (reference sequence). This CDR3 has 15 amino acids. V was clipped by 3 bases and J by 0 bases; unmatched bases: 1. Written as DNA, the CDR3 is TGTGCCACCAGCAGGGGACAGGGGCTGAACACTGAAGCTTTCTTT. Translation: CATSRGQGLNTEAFF.

The chain employs TRBV28 and TRBJ2-2; D is possibly TRBD2 (6 bases). The V end was cut by 7 bases, the J end by 3 bases, with 15 bases between. CDR1 MDHEN and CDR2 SYDVKM come from the germline V gene. This CDR3 spans 15 amino acids. The CDR3 here is CASTPGLSHTGELFF. In DNA form, the CDR3 reads TGTGCCAGCACTCCGGGACTCTCCCACACCGGGGAGCTGTTTTTT.

The rearrangement links TRBV5-6 to TRBJ1-1; possibly TRBD1 for D (6 bases). Per germline, CDR1 SGHDT and CDR2 YYEEEE. V lost 3 bases and J lost 10, with 19 bases in between. The CDR3 runs to 14 residues. CDR3 nucleotides: TGTGCCAGCAGCTCGCCGACGGACAGAGGGGGAGCTTTCTTT. Protein product: CASSSPTDRGGAFF.

This chain uses TRBV15 with TRBJ1-5; D uncertain. The CDR3 loop spans 12 amino acids. The V end was cut by 3 bases, the J end by 4 bases, with 4 bases between. Per germline, CDR1 LNHNV and CDR2 YYDKDF (reference sequence). The DNA for the CDR3 is TGTGCCACCAGCAGGGCAAATCAGCCCCAGCATTTT. This encodes CATSRANQPQHF.

V gene TRBV4-3 combines with J gene TRBJ2-3; 10 positions match TRBD2. After removal of 1 base from V and 5 bases from J, the junction contained 3 bases not matched to a gene. The CDR3 runs to 15 residues. Germline V lookup: CDR1 LGHNA, CDR2 YSLEER. CDR3 residues: CASSQVSGRVDTQYF. The DNA for the CDR3 is TGCGCCAGCAGCCAAGTCAGCGGGAGGGTAGATACGCAGTATTTT.

This rearrangement joins TRBV6-2 or TRBV6-3 to TRBJ1-1; a possible D gene is TRBD1 (6 bases). In germline, CDR1 is MNHEY, CDR2 SVGEGT. The CDR3 covers 15 residues. Trimming removed 2 bases from V and 6 bases from J, with 16 bases in between. CDR3 nucleotides: TGTGCCAGCAGTTACCAAATCAACAGGGCTGCTGAAGCTTTCTTT. This encodes CASSYQINRAAEAFF.

The rearrangement uses TRBV28 and TRBJ1-5, with D possibly TRBD1 on 6 matching bases. This CDR3 is 18 amino acids long. V gave up 5 bases and J gave up 3 bases, with 23 bases separating them. CDR1 and CDR2 (germline): MDHEN, SYDVKM. The DNA for the CDR3 is TGTGCCAGCAGTGGGGGGGCCCACCTGAGCCGAATCAATCAGCCCCAGCATTTT. The encoded protein is CASSGGAHLSRINQPQHF. The full variable domain, with the rest looked up from reference TRBV28 and TRBJ1-5, is DVKVTQSSRYLVKRTGEKVFLECVQDMDHENMFWYRQDPGLGLRLIYFSYDVKMKEKGDIPEGYSVSREKKERFSLILESASTNQTSMYLCASSGGAHLSRINQPQHFGDGTRLSIL.

The gene calls are TRBV29-1 and TRBJ2-1, with 10 bases that match TRBD2. V shed 3 bases and J 7 bases; nucleotides not matched to a gene: 6. The germline CDR1 and CDR2 sequences are SQVTM and ANQGSEA. CDR3 length equals 14 residues. The CDR3 DNA reads as TGCAGCGTTGATAGTCTAGCGGGGGAGAATGAGCAGTTCTTC. It translates to CSVDSLAGENEQFF.

The rearrangement links TRBV2 to TRBJ1-5; D possibly corresponds to TRBD1 (5 bases). CDR3 size: 13 residues. Germline CDR1 reads SNHLY; CDR2 reads FYNNEI. V lost 8 bases to trimming and J lost 6 bases, with 14 bases between them. The CDR3: CASGIKGAQPQHF. In nucleotides, the CDR3 is TGTGCCAGCGGCATAAAAGGGGCTCAGCCCCAGCATTTT.

The chain recombines TRBV2 with TRBJ2-3; maybe TRBD1 (7 bases). The V and J ends lost 8 bases and 6 bases respectively, with 12 bases between them. Germline CDR1 and CDR2: SNHLY and FYNNEI. This CDR3 is built from 12 residues. For the CDR3, the DNA is TGTGCCAGCCGACAGGGACTGGATACGCAGTATTTT. Translating it yields CASRQGLDTQYF.

The count of this clone is one. V and J are TRBV7-2 and TRBJ1-1, with 7 bases lining up with TRBD1. V lost 8 bases to trimming and J lost 1 base; unmatched junction nucleotides: 13. This CDR3 contains 16 residues. Germline CDR1 reads SGHTA; CDR2 reads FQGNSA. The CDR3 loop is CASAVSGGITNTEAFF. Written as DNA, the CDR3 is TGTGCCAGCGCAGTCTCAGGGGGAATTACGAACACTGAAGCTTTCTTT. The complete variable domain, with remaining parts taken from reference TRBV7-2 and TRBJ1-1, reads GAGVSQSPSNKVTEKGKDVELRCDPISGHTALYWYRQSLGQGLEFLIYFQGNSAPDKSGLPSDRFSAERTGGSVSTLTIQRTQQEDSAVYLCASAVSGGITNTEAFFGQGTRLTVV.

The V call is TRBV19, the J call TRBJ2-1, with D possibly being TRBD2 (6 bases). The germline V gene encodes CDR1 LNHDA and CDR2 SQIVND (reference sequence). CDR3 length equals 15 residues. V lost 5 bases and J lost 10, with 21 bases in between. The CDR3 here is CASSRVDGGRDEQFF. Here the CDR3 DNA reads TGTGCCAGTAGTCGAGTAGATGGGGGGAGAGACGAGCAGTTCTTC. Complete variable domain (other parts from reference TRBV19 and TRBJ2-1): DGGITQSPKYLFRKEGQNVTLSCEQNLNHDAMYWYRQDPGQGLRLIYYSQIVNDFQKGDIAEGYSVSREKKESFPLTVTSAQKNPTAFYLCASSRVDGGRDEQFFGPGTRLTVL.

In regard to this clone: The sample contains more than one DNA sequence encoding this CDR3. V and J are TRBV10-3 and TRBJ1-1; the match to TRBD1 covers 8 bases. After removal of 4 bases from V and 1 base from J, the junction contained 2 bases not matched to a gene. This CDR3 spans 14 amino acids. The germline gives CDR1 ENHRY, CDR2 SYGVKD. The CDR3: CAISGTGGNTEAFF. DNA of the CDR3: TGTGCCATCAGTGGTACAGGGGGGAACACTGAAGCTTTCTTT.

The V gene is TRBV28, the J gene TRBJ2-7; 7 nucleotides line up with TRBD2. The J segment lost 0 bases and the V segment lost 3 bases, leaving 20 bases of the junction unmatched. This CDR3 is built from 20 residues. From germline, CDR1 is MDHEN and CDR2 SYDVKM. The CDR3 loop reads CASSLRRQDGGGVSSYEQYF. For the CDR3, the DNA is TGTGCCAGCAGTTTGCGTCGTCAAGACGGGGGAGGGGTGAGCTCCTACGAGCAGTACTTC.

The V gene is TRBV5-1, the J gene TRBJ1-5, with D possibly being TRBD1 (6 bases). Trimming left V 5 bases short and J 0 bases short, with 12 bases between. Looked up from germline, CDR1 is SGHRS and CDR2 is YFSETQ. The CDR3 is made up of 15 amino acids. The DNA for the CDR3 is TGCGCCAGCAGACAGGGAACGTCTAGCAATCAGCCCCAGCATTTT. Encoded protein: CASRQGTSSNQPQHF.

The chain employs TRBV6-5 and TRBJ1-1, with TRBD1 as a possible D gene (5 bases). This CDR3 is built from 14 residues. CDR1 and CDR2 from the germline V gene are MNHEY and SVGAGI. With 8 bases removed from V and 2 bases from J, the gap between germline ends came to 15 bases. CDR3 sequence reads: CASGELTANTEAFF. The DNA of the CDR3 is TGTGCCAGCGGGGAACTGACAGCTAACACTGAAGCTTTCTTT.